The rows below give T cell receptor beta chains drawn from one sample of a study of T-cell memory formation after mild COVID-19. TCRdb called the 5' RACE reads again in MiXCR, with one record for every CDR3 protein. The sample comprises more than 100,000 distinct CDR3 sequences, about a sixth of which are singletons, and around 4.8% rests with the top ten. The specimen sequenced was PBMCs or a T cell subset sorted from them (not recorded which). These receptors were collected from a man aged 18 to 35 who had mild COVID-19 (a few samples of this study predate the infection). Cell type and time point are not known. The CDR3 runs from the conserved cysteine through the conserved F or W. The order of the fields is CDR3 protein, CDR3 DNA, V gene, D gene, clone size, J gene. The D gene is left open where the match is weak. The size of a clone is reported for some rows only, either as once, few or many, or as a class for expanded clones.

CAIRATPSYNEQFF TGTGCCATCAGGGCTACCCCATCGTACAATGAGCAGTTCTTC TRBV10-3 . few TRBJ2-1
CASKGADTQYF TGTGCCAGTAAGGGTGCGGATACGCAGTATTTT TRBV19 . . TRBJ2-3
CASSQDQKGFHTEAFF TGTGCCAGCAGCCAAGATCAAAAGGGTTTTCACACTGAAGCTTTCTTT TRBV3-1 . few TRBJ1-1
CASSDRGPTDTQYF TGTGCCAGCAGTGACAGGGGCCCGACAGATACGCAGTATTTT TRBV12-3/TRBV12-4 TRBD1 . TRBJ2-3
CASSLDPRGQETQYF TGCGCCAGCAGCTTGGACCCAAGGGGGCAAGAGACCCAGTACTTC TRBV5-1 . few TRBJ2-5
CASSASGGLGYF TGTGCCAGCAGCGCGAGCGGGGGGCTAGGCTATTTT TRBV7-2 TRBD2 . TRBJ2-3
CASSLGQGFNEQFF TGTGCCAGCAGCCTCGGACAGGGATTCAATGAGCAGTTCTTC TRBV7-2 TRBD1 few TRBJ2-1
CASSQGQEDEAFF TGTGCCAGCAGCCAGGGACAGGAGGATGAAGCTTTCTTT TRBV4-2 TRBD1 once TRBJ1-1
CASSSPYTDTQYF TGCGCCAGCAGCTCCCCGTACACAGATACGCAGTATTTT TRBV5-1 . . TRBJ2-3
CASSYSGLAEPYEQYF TGTGCCAGCAGTTACTCAGGGCTAGCGGAACCTTACGAGCAGTACTTC TRBV6-2/TRBV6-3 TRBD2 . TRBJ2-7
CASSLGTRDHTGELFF TGTGCCAGCAGTTTGGGCACACGGGACCACACCGGGGAGCTGTTTTTT TRBV12-3/TRBV12-4 . few TRBJ2-2
CASSLVPEGETQYF TGTGCCAGCAGCTTAGTCCCGGAGGGTGAGACCCAGTACTTC TRBV7-8 . many TRBJ2-5
CASSAGDNQPQHF TGCGCCAGCAGCGCGGGGGACAATCAGCCCCAGCATTTT TRBV5-1 . few TRBJ1-5
CASSFPVGGPVEQFF TGTGCCAGCAGTTTCCCCGTGGGGGGGCCAGTTGAGCAGTTCTTC TRBV6-2/TRBV6-3 . . TRBJ2-1
CASRWDTQGTDTQYF TGTGCCAGCAGGTGGGACACCCAGGGCACAGATACGCAGTATTTT TRBV12-3/TRBV12-4 . . TRBJ2-3
CASSYGTGSYGYTF TGTGCCAGCAGTTACGGGACGGGCTCCTATGGCTACACCTTC TRBV6-2/TRBV6-3 . few TRBJ1-2
CASSYGADYEQYF TGTGCCAGCAGTTACGGGGCAGATTACGAGCAGTACTTC TRBV6-2/TRBV6-3 . . TRBJ2-7
CSARTSGNTGELFF TGCAGCGCGAGGACTAGCGGAAACACCGGGGAGCTGTTTTTT TRBV29-1 TRBD2 few TRBJ2-2
CASSRATETDTQYF TGTGCCAGCAGCCGAGCTACTGAAACAGATACGCAGTATTTT TRBV2 . few TRBJ2-3
CSAARGTGELFF TGCAGTGCTGCCAGGGGCACCGGGGAGCTGTTTTTT TRBV20-1 . . TRBJ2-2
CASSPGLLGEGRTEAFF TGTGCCAGCTCACCAGGGTTGCTAGGGGAAGGTAGAACTGAAGCTTTCTTT TRBV18 . . TRBJ1-1
CASSHGRVRRGYTF TGTGCCAGCAGCCACGGGAGGGTCCGACGGGGCTACACCTTC TRBV12-3/TRBV12-4 . few TRBJ1-2
CASSLGTGHSPLHF TGCGCCAGCAGCTTAGGGACAGGGCATTCACCCCTCCACTTT TRBV5-1 TRBD1 few TRBJ1-6
CASSGTAGSKNTEAFF TGCGCCAGCAGCGGAACAGCAGGGTCAAAGAACACTGAAGCTTTCTTT TRBV5-1 . . TRBJ1-1
CSGTGTVNTEAFF TGCAGCGGTACCGGGACAGTGAACACTGAAGCTTTCTTT TRBV29-1 TRBD1 few TRBJ1-1
CASGWDNEQFF TGTGCTAGTGGTTGGGACAATGAGCAGTTCTTC TRBV12-5 . . TRBJ2-1
CASSNDRDYNSPLHF TGTGCCAGCAGCAACGACAGGGATTATAATTCACCCCTCCACTTT TRBV12-3/TRBV12-4 TRBD1 many TRBJ1-6
CSARRAEGNTIYF TGCAGTGCTCGTAGAGCGGAAGGAAACACCATATATTTT TRBV20-1 . few TRBJ1-3
CASSPVEGVETQYF TGTGCCAGCAGCCCTGTGGAGGGGGTGGAGACCCAGTACTTC TRBV7-2 . . TRBJ2-5
CASSRHSALDRVGSPLHF TGTGCCAGCAGCCGACACTCCGCGCTCGACAGGGTGGGTTCACCCCTCCACTTT TRBV11-2 TRBD1 few TRBJ1-6
CASSPAWDRETQYF TGTGCCAGCAGCCCCGCGTGGGATCGAGAGACCCAGTACTTC TRBV6-5 . . TRBJ2-5
CASSQDDLVHTDTQYF TGCGCCAGCAGCCAAGACGACCTCGTCCACACAGATACGCAGTATTTT TRBV4-3 . . TRBJ2-3
CASSLAAGPHTQYF TGTGCCAGCAGCTTAGCAGCGGGGCCTCATACGCAGTATTTT TRBV7-9 TRBD2 . TRBJ2-3
CASSLKVRETQYF TGTGCCAGCAGTTTAAAGGTTAGGGAGACCCAGTACTTC TRBV12-3/TRBV12-4 . . TRBJ2-5
CASSSRDRVPGELFF TGCGCCAGCAGCTCCCGGGACAGGGTTCCCGGGGAGCTGTTTTTT TRBV5-1 TRBD1 . TRBJ2-2
CASSTQDHEQFF TGTGCCAGCAGTACACAGGACCATGAGCAGTTCTTC TRBV6-5 . few TRBJ2-1
CASSQDGSPYNSPLHF TGCGCCAGCAGCCAAGATGGCAGTCCCTATAATTCACCCCTCCACTTT TRBV4-3 . few TRBJ1-6
CASSNNGVGYEQYF TGTGCCAGCAGCAACAATGGGGTCGGCTACGAGCAGTACTTC TRBV7-2 . . TRBJ2-7
CASSPNEQMGAFF TGCGCCAGCAGCCCGAATGAACAGATGGGAGCTTTCTTT TRBV4-3 . . TRBJ1-1
CSARGPAGSFGTQYF TGCAGTGCTAGAGGGCCGGCAGGTTCTTTTGGGACCCAGTACTTC TRBV20-1 . . TRBJ2-5
CASSSATGETQYF TGCGCCAGCAGTTCGGCAACCGGAGAGACCCAGTACTTC TRBV5-1 . few TRBJ2-5
CAIPGTGGGEQFF TGTGCAATCCCCGGGACAGGGGGCGGTGAGCAGTTCTTC TRBV12-3/TRBV12-4 TRBD1 . TRBJ2-1
CASSPEAGHVGETQYF TGCGCCAGCAGCCCGGAAGCGGGCCATGTGGGGGAGACCCAGTACTTC TRBV5-1 . few TRBJ2-5
CASRDLGPDTAGGYTF TGTGCCAGCAGGGACCTGGGCCCAGATACCGCGGGCGGCTACACCTTC TRBV7-8 . . TRBJ1-2
CASSLGVNYGYTF TGTGCCAGCAGCTTGGGTGTAAACTATGGCTACACCTTC TRBV7-3 . . TRBJ1-2
CASSSSGFPQETQYF TGTGCCAGCAGCTCCTCCGGATTTCCCCAAGAGACCCAGTACTTC TRBV7-7 . . TRBJ2-5
CASSGAWGLTGELFF TGCGCCAGCAGCGGAGCGTGGGGCCTCACCGGGGAGCTGTTTTTT TRBV5-1 . few TRBJ2-2
CSAPQSGLETQYF TGCAGTGCGCCCCAGAGCGGGCTGGAGACCCAGTACTTC TRBV20-1 . few TRBJ2-5
CASRRTGGENSPLHF TGTGCCAGCAGGAGGACAGGGGGCGAGAATTCACCCCTCCACTTT TRBV21-1 . . TRBJ1-6
CASTPDRSNQPQHF TGTGCCAGCACCCCTGACCGTAGCAATCAGCCCCAGCATTTT TRBV2 . . TRBJ1-5
CASSMDGVGTEAFF TGTGCCAGTAGTATGGACGGGGTAGGTACTGAAGCTTTCTTT TRBV19 . few TRBJ1-1
CASSLASNEAFF TGTGCCAGCAGTTTAGCCTCCAATGAAGCTTTCTTT TRBV12-3/TRBV12-4 . . TRBJ1-1
CASSPRGDEQFF TGTGCCAGCAGCCCCAGGGGTGATGAGCAGTTCTTC TRBV5-6 . . TRBJ2-1
CASSTQETQYF TGTGCCAGCAGTACCCAAGAGACCCAGTACTTC TRBV6-6 . many TRBJ2-5
CASSPRSKGADTQYF TGTGCCAGCAGCCCTCGCAGCAAGGGGGCAGATACGCAGTATTTT TRBV7-2 . many TRBJ2-3
CASSGQAGGPIDTQYF TGCGCCAGCAGCGGACAAGCGGGGGGGCCAATAGATACGCAGTATTTT TRBV5-1 TRBD2 . TRBJ2-3